The 26 T cell receptor beta chains below all came from one sample that was sequenced in a study of technical replicates of blood from a few donors. Only in-frame clones appear in the TCRdb table, and some are missing; sequencing was by immunoSEQ multiplex PCR. The table records some 75,000 clones, approximately 97% of them present only once. The specimen was T cells isolated from PBMCs. These receptors were obtained from a human donor in good health.

There are a few counts of this clone. The rearrangement uses TRBV6-5 and TRBJ2-7; 7 nucleotides align to TRBD1. V lost 2 bases to trimming and J lost 1 base; unmatched junction nucleotides: 5. The CDR3 spans 15 residues. CDR1 is MNHEY, CDR2 SVGAGI, per germline. The CDR3 bases are TGTGCCAGCAGTTACAGTTACAGGGGTTCCTACGAGCAGTACTTC. Translation gives CASSYSYRGSYEQYF.

This clone is a singleton in its sample. DNA for the CDR3: TGCGCCAGCAGCTGGACTAGCGGGAGTATCTATGAGCAGTTCTTC. This gives the protein CASSWTSGSIYEQFF. This chain connects TRBV5-1 to TRBJ2-1; 13 nucleotides agree with TRBD2. CDR3 size: 15 residues. V dropped 3 bases and J dropped 8; count of bases not matched to a gene: 5. CDR1 and CDR2 (germline): SGHRS, YFSETQ.

This sequence joins TRBV4-2 and TRBJ2-2, with 8 bases that match TRBD2. The length of the CDR3 is 16 residues. Germline CDR1 reads LGHNA; CDR2 reads YNFKEQ. After removal of 0 bases from V and 5 bases from J, the junction contained 5 bases not matched to a gene. The CDR3 reads CASSQEASGSTGELFF. The CDR3 coding sequence is TGTGCCAGCAGCCAAGAGGCTAGCGGGTCTACCGGGGAGCTGTTTTTT.

The gene calls are TRBV5-5 and TRBJ2-2; D possibly corresponds to TRBD1 (6 bases). CDR3 length equals 14 residues. The V gene lost 2 bases and the J gene lost 4 bases, with 9 bases spanning the gap. Germline-derived CDR1 and CDR2 are SGHKS and YYEKEE (reference sequence). As DNA, the CDR3 is TGTGCCAGCAGCTTTACAGGGAGCACCGGGGAGCTGTTTTTT. The encoded protein is CASSFTGSTGELFF.

The chain recombines TRBV6-1 with TRBJ1-3; possible D gene TRBD1, 6 bases. V lost 7 bases to trimming and J lost 1 base, with 11 bases between them. The CDR3 covers 14 residues. Per germline, CDR1 MNHNS and CDR2 SASEGT. In DNA form, the CDR3 reads TGTGCCAGCAATATCGACAGGTCTGGAAACACCATATATTTT. Amino acid sequence: CASNIDRSGNTIYF.

The rearrangement uses TRBV25-1 and TRBJ2-7; D is undetermined. This CDR3 region has 12 residues. Germline-derived CDR1 and CDR2 are MGHDK and SYGVNS. V gave up 4 bases and J gave up 3 bases, with 7 bases separating them. The CDR3 bases are TGTGCCAGCAGTGGTTGGCACTACGAGCAGTACTTC. It encodes CASSGWHYEQYF.

The chain links TRBV6-5 to TRBJ1-2; D unresolved. There are 11 residues in the CDR3. With 5 bases removed from V and 10 bases from J, the gap between germline ends came to 11 bases. CDR1 and CDR2 (germline): MNHEY, SVGAGI. This CDR3 is CASSVSGIYTF. CDR3 sequence (DNA): TGTGCCAGCAGTGTGTCGGGGATCTACACCTTC.

The chain combines TRBV7-9 with TRBJ2-5, with D possibly TRBD2 on 6 matching bases. Germline V CDR1 and CDR2: SEHNR, FQNEAQ (reference sequence). Between the trimmed V and J ends, which lost 7 bases and 2 bases, there was a span of 11 bases. The length of the CDR3 is 13 residues. The CDR3 region has the DNA TGTGCCAGCATGGGAGGAGATCAAGAGACCCAGTACTTC. This gives the protein CASMGGDQETQYF.

The chain is built from TRBV19 and TRBJ2-7; the D gene is possibly TRBD2 (5 bases). The length of the CDR3 is 14 residues. V lost 5 bases and J lost 1, with 12 bases in between. The germline CDR1 and CDR2 sequences are LNHDA and SQIVND (reference sequence). CDR3: CASSLEVGSYEQYF. In DNA, the CDR3 is TGTGCCAGTAGTCTGGAGGTTGGGTCCTACGAGCAGTACTTC.

V usage is TRBV19 and J usage is TRBJ2-1; D possibly corresponds to TRBD2 (6 bases). CDR1 and CDR2 (germline): LNHDA, SQIVND (reference sequence). The CDR3 is 17 residues long. The V gene lost 7 bases and the J gene lost 0 bases, with 19 bases spanning the gap. DNA of the CDR3: TGTGCCAGTACTTCACAAGTCTACGGGAGCTCCTACAATGAGCAGTTCTTC. Protein sequence: CASTSQVYGSSYNEQFF.

The chain employs TRBV19 and TRBJ2-7, with 8 bases aligning to TRBD1. This CDR3 has 15 amino acids. Germline CDR1 reads LNHDA; CDR2 reads SQIVND (reference sequence). Trimming removed 6 bases from V and 6 bases from J; junction bases left unmatched: 13. This CDR3 is CASRERTGLFSEQYF. Written as DNA, the CDR3 is TGTGCCAGTAGAGAGAGGACAGGGCTCTTTTCCGAGCAGTACTTC. Variable domain in full (rest from reference TRBV19 and TRBJ2-7): DGGITQSPKYLFRKEGQNVTLSCEQNLNHDAMYWYRQDPGQGLRLIYYSQIVNDFQKGDIAEGYSVSREKKESFPLTVTSAQKNPTAFYLCASRERTGLFSEQYFGPGTRLTVT.

The chain joins TRBV6-5 to TRBJ1-3; D may be TRBD1 (5 bases). The germline CDR1 and CDR2 sequences are MNHEY and SVGAGI. The CDR3 extends over 14 amino acids. The germline V and J ends were trimmed by 8 bases and 1 base, with 12 bases remaining between them. This CDR3 is CASRDYLSGNTIYF. The CDR3 DNA is TGTGCCAGCCGGGACTATCTTTCTGGAAACACCATATATTTT.

This sequence joins TRBV29-1 and TRBJ1-2; 7 bases fit TRBD1. This CDR3 has 12 amino acids. Germline CDR1 and CDR2: SQVTM and ANQGSEA. Trimming at V came to 6 bases and at J to 4 bases, leaving 5 bases not matched to a gene. CDR3 bases: TGCAGCGTCAGAACAGGGGCCTATGGCTACACCTTC. Translated, it gives CSVRTGAYGYTF.

The gene calls are TRBV6-5 and TRBJ2-7, with 8 bases aligning to TRBD2. V dropped 8 bases and J dropped 0; count of bases not matched to a gene: 9. CDR3 length equals 15 residues. Germline lookup yields CDR1 MNHEY and CDR2 SVGAGI. CDR3 DNA sequence: TGTGCCAGCGGGGTGGAGCGGGAGAGCTCCTACGAGCAGTACTTC. Residues: CASGVERESSYEQYF.

J is TRBJ1-4 and V is TRBV14; D is perhaps TRBD1 (5 bases). This CDR3 contains 13 residues. V was clipped by 4 bases and J by 7 bases, with 10 bases between them. Germline V gene data show CDR1 as SGHDN and CDR2 as FVKESK. CDR3 loop: CASSPWGGEKLFF. In DNA, the CDR3 is TGTGCCAGCAGCCCTTGGGGGGGTGAAAAACTGTTTTTT.

The chain carries TRBV4-2 and TRBJ1-5; D remains unclear. The CDR3 totals 16 residues. The V and J ends lost 1 base and 6 bases respectively, with 16 bases between them. Germline V lookup: CDR1 LGHNA, CDR2 YNFKEQ. This chain's CDR3 is CASSQGFGGSLQPQHF. In DNA form, the CDR3 reads TGTGCCAGCAGCCAAGGTTTCGGAGGGTCCCTTCAGCCCCAGCATTTT.

The chain has TRBV5-1 and TRBJ1-2, with 10 bases fitting TRBD1. The CDR3 contains 15 residues. The germline V gene encodes CDR1 SGHRS and CDR2 YFSETQ. V gave up 4 bases and J gave up 4 bases; unmatched junction bases: 7. The CDR3 reads CASSPGQGVSYGYTF. The CDR3 region has the DNA TGCGCCAGCAGCCCCGGACAGGGGGTGAGCTATGGCTACACCTTC.

This rearrangement joins TRBV7-8 to TRBJ2-5; the D is unclear. CDR1 and CDR2 from the germline V gene are SGHVS and FQNEAQ. V gave up 5 bases and J gave up 7 bases, with 8 bases separating them. CDR3 size: 11 residues. The CDR3 spells CASSSRWTQYF. The CDR3 nucleotides read TGTGCCAGCAGCAGCCGATGGACCCAGTACTTC.

The CDR3 is CASSLLEGAGTDTQYF. As DNA, the CDR3 is TGTGCCAGCAGTCTTCTCGAGGGGGCCGGCACAGATACGCAGTATTTT. The chain has TRBV28 and TRBJ2-3, with 7 bases that match TRBD1. The CDR3 runs 16 residues. V lost 5 bases, J lost 1 base, and 9 bases stayed unmatched. Germline values: CDR1 MDHEN, CDR2 SYDVKM.

This rearrangement joins TRBV27 to TRBJ1-6, with D uncertain. V lost 3 bases, J lost 9 bases, and 6 bases lay in between. CDR3 length equals 12 residues. CDR1 and CDR2 (germline): MNHEY, SMNVEV (reference sequence). DNA of the CDR3: TGTGCCAGCAGTTTCGAGTTTTCACCCCTCCACTTT. It is translated as CASSFEFSPLHF.

The chain couples TRBV9 to TRBJ2-5; the D is unclear. The CDR3 runs to 15 residues. Germline lookup yields CDR1 SGDLS and CDR2 YYNGEE. Trimming stripped 0 bases from V and 0 bases from J, with 9 bases between. The CDR3: CASSVESRYQETQYF. In DNA, the CDR3 is TGTGCCAGCAGCGTAGAAAGCCGGTACCAAGAGACCCAGTACTTC.

V is TRBV11-3 and J is TRBJ2-3, with 10 positions matching TRBD2. The CDR3 length is 14 residues. CDR1 is SGHNT and CDR2 is YENEEA in the germline V gene. V trimming: 5 bases; J trimming: 5 bases; junction bases outside the gene matches: 4. CDR3 sequence reads: CASSPGLAVDTQYF. CDR3 DNA: TGTGCCAGCAGCCCCGGACTAGCGGTAGATACGCAGTATTTT.

This chain joins TRBV28 and TRBJ2-5, with 8 nucleotides matching TRBD2. Trimming removed 5 bases from V and 5 bases from J; junction bases left unmatched: 7. In germline, CDR1 is MDHEN, CDR2 SYDVKM. The CDR3 spans 14 residues. CDR3 nucleotide sequence: TGTGCCAGCAGTACGGGAGGGCCAGGGGAGACCCAGTACTTC. It specifies CASSTGGPGETQYF.

The CDR3 coding sequence is TGTGCCTGGAGCTGGCGGGGAGCCGAAAAACTGTTTTTT. Protein: CAWSWRGAEKLFF. The chain recombines TRBV30 with TRBJ1-4; D uncertain. Germline V gene data show CDR1 as GTSNPN and CDR2 as SVGIG (reference sequence). The CDR3 totals 13 residues. Trimming took 3 bases from V and 8 from J, leaving 13 bases between them. The full variable domain, with the rest looked up from reference TRBV30 and TRBJ1-4, is SQTIHQWPATLVQPVGSPLSLECTVEGTSNPNLYWYRQAAGRGLQLLFYSVGIGQISSEVPQNLSASRPQDRQFILSSKKLLLSDSGFYLCAWSWRGAEKLFFGSGTQLSVL.

CDR3 region: CASSEGGPETGELFF. As DNA, the CDR3 is TGTGCCAGCAGTGAAGGCGGGCCCGAAACCGGGGAGCTGTTTTTT. This chain joins TRBV2 and TRBJ2-2; weak D call: TRBD2 (5 bases). V lost 1 base and J lost 5, with 11 bases in between. CDR1 is SNHLY, CDR2 FYNNEI, per germline. The CDR3 totals 15 residues.

This rearrangement joins TRBV15 to TRBJ1-2; 7 nucleotides line up with TRBD1. The germline CDR1 and CDR2 sequences are LNHNV and YYDKDF (reference sequence). V was pared by 2 bases and J by 4 bases, with 7 bases of the junction left unmatched. There are 15 residues in the CDR3. The CDR3 here is CATSRRDSPTYGYTF. As DNA, the CDR3 is TGTGCCACCAGCAGACGGGACAGCCCGACCTATGGCTACACCTTC.